The clone carrying this T cell receptor beta chain was detected only a few times. Its antigen is currently unknown. Germline V gives CDR1 MNHNY, CDR2 SVGAGI (reference sequence). There are 12 residues in the CDR3. Trimming at V came to 6 bases and at J to 10 bases, leaving 6 bases not matched to a gene. This entry comes from a study of cytomegalovirus exposure and HLA in healthy donors. Broader study findings: The authors judged a highly shared variant cluster likely a sequencing artifact. Apparent HLA restriction characterized most CMV-associated TCR beta chains in a later analysis. A later analysis showed that HLA-associated TCR beta chains had undergone more clonal expansion than equally common others. Being indistinguishable, some V segments were excluded, TRBV6-2 and TRBV6-3 among them.

Primers included in the PCR were 60 Vbeta and 13 Jbeta primers. Clones were sequenced by immunoSEQ multiplex PCR, and TCRdb holds only the in-frame ones, with some missing. The sample has about 130,000 clones, over 65% seen once. This receptor was taken from a man aged 18 to 35 in good health and CMV-seropositive. Sequencing input: PBMCs. The V and J genes are TRBV6-6 and TRBJ1-1, with TRBD1 matching over 9 bases. The CDR3 spells CASSPGTGLAFF. The CDR3 DNA follows: TGTGCCAGCAGCCCAGGGACAGGGCTAGCTTTCTTT.